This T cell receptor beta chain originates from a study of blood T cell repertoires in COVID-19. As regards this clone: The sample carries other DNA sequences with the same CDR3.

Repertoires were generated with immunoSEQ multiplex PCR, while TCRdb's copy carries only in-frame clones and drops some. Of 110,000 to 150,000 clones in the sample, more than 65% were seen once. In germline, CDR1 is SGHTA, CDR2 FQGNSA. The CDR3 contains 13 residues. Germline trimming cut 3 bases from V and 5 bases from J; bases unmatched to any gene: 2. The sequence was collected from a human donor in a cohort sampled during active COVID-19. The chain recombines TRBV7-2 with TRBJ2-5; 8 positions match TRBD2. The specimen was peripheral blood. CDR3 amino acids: CASSLERGETQYF. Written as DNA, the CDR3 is TGTGCCAGCAGCTTGGAGCGGGGGGAGACCCAGTACTTC.